The clone carrying this T cell receptor beta chain was counted only a few times. Stated time point: newly diagnosed GD, antithyroid drugs for less than 3 months. RNA isolated from PBMCs was used to make the TCR library. The source of the sample is a study of regulatory T cells in long-lasting Graves disease. With iRepertoire HTBI primers and Arm-PCR of CDR3 regions, TCR beta libraries were built. TCRdb reanalysed the multiplex PCR reads using MiXCR and keeps one entry per CDR3 protein. This table has around 250,000 distinct CDR3 sequences, approximately 20% appearing once. A further study also used this sample, focusing on T cells in Graves' hyperthyroidism and ophthalmopathy. That source adds: Model predictions of ophthalmopathy came a median approximately 6.8 months before onset.

The source was peripheral blood mononuclear cells (PBMCs), collected at new diagnosis, from a patient treated with antithyroid drugs. The origin of this receptor is a woman aged 25-40 years with Graves disease.

CDR3 loop: CASRPRGYSYEQYF. The DNA of the CDR3 is TGCGCCAGCAGGCCCCGTGGTTATTCCTACGAGCAGTACTTC. The chain uses TRBV10-2 and TRBJ2-7; D unclear. V lost 6 bases, J lost 1 base, and 13 bases lay in between. The CDR3 has 14 amino acids. Germline CDR1 is WSHSY and CDR2 is SAAADI.